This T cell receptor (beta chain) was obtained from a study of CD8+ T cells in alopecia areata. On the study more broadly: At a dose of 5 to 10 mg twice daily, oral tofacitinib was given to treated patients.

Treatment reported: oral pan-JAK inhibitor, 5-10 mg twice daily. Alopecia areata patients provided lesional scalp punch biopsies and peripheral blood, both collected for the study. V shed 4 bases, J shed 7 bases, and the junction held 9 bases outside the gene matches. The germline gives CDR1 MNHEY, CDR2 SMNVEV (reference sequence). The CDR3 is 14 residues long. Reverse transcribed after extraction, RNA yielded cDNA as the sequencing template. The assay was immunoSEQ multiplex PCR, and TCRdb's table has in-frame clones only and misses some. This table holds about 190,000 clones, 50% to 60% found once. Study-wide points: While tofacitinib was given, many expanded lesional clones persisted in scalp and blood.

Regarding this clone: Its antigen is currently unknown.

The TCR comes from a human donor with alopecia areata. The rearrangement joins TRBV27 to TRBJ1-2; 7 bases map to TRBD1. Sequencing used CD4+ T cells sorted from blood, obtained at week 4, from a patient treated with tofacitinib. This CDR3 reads CASSSDRVTGGYTF. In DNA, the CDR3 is TGTGCCAGCAGTTCCGACAGGGTAACCGGTGGCTACACCTTC.